This T cell receptor beta chain was sequenced during a study of T-cell memory formation after mild COVID-19. Study-wide points: Contracting CD4+ clones lay largely in CM and EM, with CD8+ ones residing in EMRA.

Details on this clonotype: What it binds is not known.

This CDR3 has 13 amino acids. Germline values: CDR1 SGHRS, CDR2 YFSETQ. J gave up 7 bases and V 4 bases, and 7 bases lay outside the gene matches. TCRdb ran MiXCR on the 5' RACE reads and lists one entry per CDR3 protein. The sample comprises roughly 450,000 distinct CDR3 sequences, 15% to 20% of which are singletons, and about 12% rests with the top ten. The chain is built from TRBV5-1 and TRBJ2-7; 8 positions agree with TRBD1. This TCR was sampled from an adult woman who had mild COVID-19 (a few samples of this study predate the infection). Cell type and time point are not known. The source material was PBMCs or a T cell subset sorted from them (not recorded which). The CDR3 region has the DNA TGCGCCAGCAGCAGGACAGGGTCCTCAGAGCAGTACTTC. Amino acids: CASSRTGSSEQYF.